This T cell receptor (beta chain) was captured by sequencing in a study of blood T cell repertoires in COVID-19. In the study overall: The cDNA or gDNA used as material had been derived from T cells, B-cell-depleted T cells, or PBMCs.

The CDR3 totals 14 residues. Trimming cost V 4 bases and J 6 bases, with 14 bases left between them. Germline V lookup: CDR1 SGHTA, CDR2 FQGTGA. Assay used: immunoSEQ multiplex PCR; TCRdb lists only in-frame clones, some missing. This sample has about 150,000 clones, with roughly nine tenths found just once. The TCR was taken from a man aged 45-60 years with acute or convalescent COVID-19. Sequenced: peripheral blood. J is TRBJ2-3 and V is TRBV7-3; D might be TRBD1 (5 bases). CDR3 region: CASSSYQGADTQYF. The CDR3, as DNA: TGTGCCAGCAGCTCGTATCAGGGCGCGGATACGCAGTATTTT.